The 12 T cell receptor beta chains reported below all come from one sample, sequenced in a study of T cell responses to AZD1222 COVID-19 vaccine. This table comes from immunoSEQ multiplex PCR, and its TCRdb copy is limited to in-frame clones, with some not included. The sample carries 65,000 to 70,000 clones, around 82% recorded once. The sample here was peripheral blood, taken on day 0 of AZD1222 vaccination. These receptors originate from an adult in good health.

V and J are TRBV11-3 and TRBJ1-2; 10 bases are a match to TRBD1. This CDR3 is 16 amino acids long. Germline V lookup: CDR1 SGHNT, CDR2 YENEEA. V trimming: 3 bases; J trimming: 4 bases; junction bases outside the gene matches: 8. Here the CDR3 reads CASSFYSGTGVYGYTF. CDR3 coding DNA: TGTGCCAGCAGCTTCTACTCCGGGACAGGGGTCTATGGCTACACCTTC.

V gene TRBV11-3 combines with J gene TRBJ1-4; maybe TRBD1 (6 bases). V lost 9 bases to trimming and J lost 8 bases, with 10 bases between them. Germline V gene data show CDR1 as SGHNT and CDR2 as YENEEA. The CDR3 is made up of 11 amino acids. The CDR3 protein is CASRTGEKLFF. CDR3 nucleotides: TGTGCCAGTCGAACAGGGGAAAAACTGTTTTTT.

With regard to this clone: At one of its ends the junction is not consistent with the germline gene, which may arise from a read error. The chain employs TRBV18 and TRBJ2-7; D is ambiguous. The CDR3 is 13 amino acids. Germline-derived CDR1 and CDR2 are KGHSH and LQKENI. The CDR3 sequence: CATSTARNYEQYF. CDR3 bases: TGTGCCACCTCAACGGCCCGAAACTACGAGCAGTACTTC.

This clone was seen only once. The chain is built from TRBV28 and TRBJ1-2; 10 bases match TRBD1. V was pared by 10 bases and J by 7 bases, with 3 bases of the junction left unmatched. The CDR3 loop spans 11 amino acids. The germline gives CDR1 MDHEN, CDR2 SYDVKM. The CDR3 region has the DNA TGTGCCACGGACAGGGGGGTTGGCTACACCTTC. Protein: CATDRGVGYTF.

This clone appeared a few times. The chain is built from TRBV28 and TRBJ2-3; TRBD2 might be the D (7 bases). V was pared by 3 bases and J by 14 bases, with 15 bases between. The V gene's germline CDR1 is MDHEN and CDR2 SYDVKM. There are 12 residues in the CDR3. CDR3 sequence (DNA): TGTGCCAGCAGTTTTGGGGGGGGCCAACTGTATTTT. Encoded protein: CASSFGGGQLYF.

V usage is TRBV29-1 and J usage is TRBJ1-3; D gene unclear. Germline CDR1 SQVTM, CDR2 ANQGSEA. The CDR3 is 14 residues long. With 0 bases removed from V and 1 base from J, the gap between germline ends came to 7 bases. CDR3 protein: CSVEDAYSGNTIYF. The DNA of the CDR3 is TGCAGCGTTGAAGACGCCTATTCTGGAAACACCATATATTTT.

This clone was seen once. The gene calls are TRBV5-1 and TRBJ2-6, with D uncertain. Trimming stripped 6 bases from V and 2 bases from J, with 3 bases between. CDR3 length: 12 amino acids. The germline gives CDR1 SGHRS, CDR2 YFSETQ. The CDR3 protein is CASKTGANVLTF. CDR3 coding DNA: TGCGCCAGCAAAACTGGGGCCAACGTCCTGACTTTC.

In regard to this clone: The junction differs from germline at one of its ends, possibly a read error. The chain recombines TRBV3-1 (or the pseudogene TRBV3-2) with TRBJ1-6; possible D gene TRBD1, 5 bases. The CDR3 sequence is 12 residues long. Germline V CDR1 and CDR2: LGHDT, YNNKEL (reference sequence). The CDR3 loop reads CASSLKRTPLHF. CDR3 sequence (DNA): TGTGCCAGCAGCTTAAAACGGACACCTCTCCACTTT.

This clone is labeled medium-sized (0.01 to 0.1%). The genes are TRBV4-2 and TRBJ1-2; TRBD1 agrees at 9 bases. V gave up 0 bases and J gave up 2 bases; unmatched junction bases: 16. There are 20 residues in the CDR3. Looked up from germline, CDR1 is LGHNA and CDR2 is YNFKEQ. In DNA form, the CDR3 reads TGTGCCAGCAGCCAAGATTGGGGGGACAGGGTTGGTAGAGAGAACTATGGCTACACCTTC. As protein: CASSQDWGDRVGRENYGYTF.

This chain uses TRBV7-9 with TRBJ1-5, with 11 bases fitting TRBD1. With V trimmed by 1 base and J by 6 bases, 5 bases remained unmatched. The CDR3 loop spans 16 amino acids. Germline V gene sequence: CDR1 SEHNR, CDR2 FQNEAQ (reference sequence). The CDR3 nucleotides read TGTGCCAGCAGCTTAGTAGGGACAGGGGGTGTTCAGCCCCAGCATTTT. This codes for CASSLVGTGGVQPQHF.

The chain employs TRBV6-2 or TRBV6-3 and TRBJ1-4, with no clear D. V shed 5 bases and J shed 4 bases, with 5 bases lying between them. CDR1 is MNHEY, CDR2 SVGEGT, per germline. The CDR3 has 12 residues. This CDR3 is CASSPDNEKLFF. CDR3 in DNA: TGTGCCAGCAGTCCGGATAATGAAAAACTGTTTTTT.

The chain has TRBV5-1 and TRBJ2-5, with D perhaps being TRBD1 or TRBD2 (5 bases each). Trimming removed 0 bases from V and 5 bases from J, with 14 bases in between. The V gene's germline CDR1 is SGHRS and CDR2 YFSETQ. This CDR3 region has 15 residues. The CDR3 sequence is CASSLGEGRSETQYF. The CDR3, as DNA: TGCGCCAGCAGCTTGGGAGAGGGGCGGAGCGAGACCCAGTACTTC.